This passage covers 17 T cell receptor beta chains from one sample sequenced in a study of read filtering for tumor transcriptome and immune sequencing. This library used 300 to 500 ng RNA and molecular barcoded adaptors spanning alpha/delta and beta/gamma chains. One entry per CDR3 protein results from TCRdb running MiXCR on the reads. The sample shows more than 35,000 distinct CDR3 sequences, 12% of them seen only once. Sample: a population of CD138-negative cells sorted from bone marrow. The receptors come from a donor at least 40 years old with multiple myeloma.

The chain is built from TRBV24-1 and TRBJ2-2; 8 bases match TRBD1. The CDR3 loop spans 17 amino acids. CDR1 is KGHDR and CDR2 is SFDVKD in the germline V gene. V lost 3 bases, J lost 7 bases, and 12 bases stayed unmatched. CDR3 sequence reads: CATSDPAPDRASGELFF. The CDR3 nucleotides are TGTGCCACCAGTGATCCGGCCCCGGACAGGGCGAGCGGGGAGCTGTTTTTT.

This clonotype has ten or more counts. The chain combines TRBV20-1 with TRBJ2-3, with D unclear. The germline V gene has CDR1 DFQATT and CDR2 SNEGSKA (reference sequence). The CDR3 sequence is 13 residues long. V shed 6 bases and J shed 2 bases, with 12 bases lying between them. Here the CDR3 DNA reads TGCAGTGCGAAAGGCTGGAACACAGATACGCAGTATTTT. This gives the protein CSAKGWNTDTQYF.

In its sample, this clonotype was seen many times. Only one base separates this from a far larger clonotype, so it likely reflects a read error. CDR3: CSSSLTDGAYEQYF. DNA of the CDR3: TGTTCCAGCAGCTTAACGGACGGCGCCTACGAGCAGTACTTC. This sequence joins TRBV7-2 and TRBJ2-7; D not resolved. Germline loops: CDR1 SGHTA, CDR2 FQGNSA. This CDR3 has 14 residues.

This clonotype was counted many times. The chain carries TRBV5-8 and TRBJ2-1, with D possibly TRBD2 on 6 matching bases. The CDR3 is 16 amino acids. The germline V and J ends were trimmed by 4 bases and 0 bases, with 14 bases remaining between them. CDR1 and CDR2 (germline): SGHTS, YDEGEE. The DNA of the CDR3 is TGTGCCAGCAGCCAAGTTAGCGGTAACTCCTACAATGAGCAGTTCTTC. It encodes CASSQVSGNSYNEQFF.

In its sample, this clonotype was seen many times. CDR3 DNA: TGTGCCAGCAGAGACCCGGGACAAAAGTCTGAAGCTTTCTTT. As protein: CASRDPGQKSEAFF. The J gene is TRBJ1-1, the V gene TRBV12-3 or TRBV12-4, with D maybe TRBD1 (6 bases). The length of the CDR3 is 14 residues. Trimming took off 6 bases at V and 6 bases at J, with 17 bases between the two ends.

This clonotype was observed many times. J is TRBJ2-7 and V is TRBV28; perhaps TRBD2 as D (5 bases). This CDR3 region has 11 residues. From germline, CDR1 is MDHEN and CDR2 SYDVKM. Trimming left V 4 bases short and J 6 bases short, with 7 bases between. The CDR3 DNA reads as TGTGCCAGCAGTTGGGAGCTCGAGCAGTACTTC. It specifies CASSWELEQYF.

This clonotype was counted a few times. This may come from a read error, since a much larger clone is one base off. The chain carries TRBV11-2 and TRBJ2-1; no reliable D call. The CDR3 is made up of 13 amino acids. The ends were cut back, 9 bases at V and 8 bases at J, with 17 bases in the middle. Germline V lookup: CDR1 SGHAT, CDR2 FQNNGV. CDR3 loop: CASTGSLGDEQFF. The CDR3 DNA sequence: TGTGCCAGTACCGGATCGCTTGGGGATGAGCAGTTCTTC.

The CDR3 protein is CASSLTGAGNTIYF. The CDR3 nucleotides read TGTGCCAGCAGTTTGACAGGAGCCGGAAACACCATATATTTT. The chain links TRBV27 to TRBJ1-3; D might be TRBD1 (6 bases). Trimming left V 3 bases short and J 4 bases short, with 10 bases between. The V gene's germline CDR1 is MNHEY and CDR2 SMNVEV (reference sequence). The CDR3 totals 14 residues.

At least ten counts were recorded for this clonotype. The chain links TRBV7-2 to TRBJ1-5, with D perhaps matching TRBD1 (5 bases). Germline V gene sequence: CDR1 SGHTA, CDR2 FQGNSA. Trimming cost V 2 bases and J 7 bases, with 12 bases left between them. The length of the CDR3 is 14 residues. The CDR3 DNA reads as TGTGCCAGCAGCTTAATGATTGGGGACCAGCCCCAGCATTTT. Translation gives CASSLMIGDQPQHF.

Many counts were recorded for this clonotype. The rearrangement uses TRBV3-1 and TRBJ2-1, with 7 bases matching TRBD2. Germline V gene data show CDR1 as LGHDT and CDR2 as YNNKEL (reference sequence). The CDR3 runs to 15 residues. V gave up 3 bases and J gave up 5 bases; unmatched junction bases: 7. In DNA form, the CDR3 reads TGTGCCAGCAGCCAGGGGGGGACGGCGGACAATGAGCAGTTCTTC. Translated: CASSQGGTADNEQFF.

The chain links TRBV4-1 to TRBJ1-3; 7 bases match TRBD1. Germline-derived CDR1 and CDR2 are MGHRA and YSYEKL. The CDR3 contains 17 residues. J gave up 0 bases and V 6 bases, and 11 bases lay outside the gene matches. For the CDR3, the DNA is TGCGCCAGCAGTTTCTCCGGGACAGTGGGCTCTGGAAACACCATATATTTT. This codes for CASSFSGTVGSGNTIYF.

The chain combines TRBV29-1 with TRBJ2-5; D is uncertain. CDR3 size: 11 residues. V lost 7 bases and J 1 base, leaving 7 bases between the germline ends. Germline V gene sequence: CDR1 SQVTM, CDR2 ANQGSEA. This CDR3 reads CSAGVQETQYF. Written as DNA, the CDR3 is TGCAGCGCAGGTGTCCAAGAGACCCAGTACTTC. The variable domain in full, with the rest retrieved from reference TRBV29-1 and TRBJ2-5, is SAVISQKPSRDICQRGTSLTIQCQVDSQVTMMFWYRQQPGQSLTLIATANQGSEATYESGFVIDKFPISRPNLTFSTLTVSNMSPEDSSIYLCSAGVQETQYFGPGTRLLVL.

Many counts were recorded for this clonotype. The V and J genes are TRBV20-1 and TRBJ1-1; the D gene is possibly TRBD1 (5 bases). The germline CDR1 and CDR2 sequences are DFQATT and SNEGSKA (reference sequence). The CDR3 sequence is 15 residues long. The V end lost 1 base, the J end lost 3 bases, and 15 bases lay between the germline ends. Here the CDR3 reads CSARAPSRADTEAFF. The CDR3 nucleotides read TGCAGTGCTAGAGCCCCCTCCAGGGCCGACACTGAAGCTTTCTTT.

A few counts support this clonotype. A much larger clone is a single base away; this may be a read error. The gene calls are TRBV7-9 and TRBJ1-1; no clear D gene. V was trimmed by 5 bases and J by 10 bases, leaving 14 bases between them. CDR1 and CDR2 (germline): SEHNR, FQNEAQ (reference sequence). The CDR3 is made up of 12 amino acids. In DNA, the CDR3 is TGTGCCAGCAGCCTGGCAGGAATTGGAGCTTTCTTT. Translation gives CASSLAGIGAFF.

This clonotype was counted only a few times. This chain uses TRBV10-1 with TRBJ2-7, with TRBD1 as a possible D gene (6 bases). The CDR3 has 15 amino acids. Germline CDR1 WNHNN, CDR2 SYGVQD (reference sequence). V lost 3 bases, J lost 2 bases, and 14 bases lay in between. CDR3 sequence reads: CASSDSQGPPYEQYF. CDR3 DNA sequence: TGCGCCAGCAGTGATTCCCAGGGGCCCCCCTACGAGCAGTACTTC.

The sample holds many counts of this clonotype. V and J are TRBV19 and TRBJ2-6; no reliable D call. Germline V gives CDR1 LNHDA, CDR2 SQIVND (reference sequence). The CDR3 totals 14 residues. V was cut by 6 bases and J by 4 bases, with 10 bases left in between. The CDR3 protein is CASRMGTGANVLTF. Here the CDR3 DNA reads TGTGCCAGTAGGATGGGTACCGGGGCCAACGTCCTGACTTTC.

This clonotype was seen ten or more times. The V call is TRBV2, the J call TRBJ2-5, with 8 bases aligning to TRBD1. Germline V lookup: CDR1 SNHLY, CDR2 FYNNEI. This CDR3 is 14 amino acids long. Germline trimming cut 7 bases from V and 6 bases from J; bases unmatched to any gene: 10. As DNA, the CDR3 is TGTGCCAGCATCTCGGACAGGGCCGAAAAGACCCAGTACTTC. This gives the protein CASISDRAEKTQYF. The entire variable domain, with the rest obtained from reference TRBV2 and TRBJ2-5, is as follows: EPEVTQTPSHQVTQMGQEVILRCVPISNHLYFYWYRQILGQKVEFLVSFYNNEISEKSEIFDDQFSVERPDGSNFTLKIRSTKLEDSAMYFCASISDRAEKTQYFGPGTRLLVL.